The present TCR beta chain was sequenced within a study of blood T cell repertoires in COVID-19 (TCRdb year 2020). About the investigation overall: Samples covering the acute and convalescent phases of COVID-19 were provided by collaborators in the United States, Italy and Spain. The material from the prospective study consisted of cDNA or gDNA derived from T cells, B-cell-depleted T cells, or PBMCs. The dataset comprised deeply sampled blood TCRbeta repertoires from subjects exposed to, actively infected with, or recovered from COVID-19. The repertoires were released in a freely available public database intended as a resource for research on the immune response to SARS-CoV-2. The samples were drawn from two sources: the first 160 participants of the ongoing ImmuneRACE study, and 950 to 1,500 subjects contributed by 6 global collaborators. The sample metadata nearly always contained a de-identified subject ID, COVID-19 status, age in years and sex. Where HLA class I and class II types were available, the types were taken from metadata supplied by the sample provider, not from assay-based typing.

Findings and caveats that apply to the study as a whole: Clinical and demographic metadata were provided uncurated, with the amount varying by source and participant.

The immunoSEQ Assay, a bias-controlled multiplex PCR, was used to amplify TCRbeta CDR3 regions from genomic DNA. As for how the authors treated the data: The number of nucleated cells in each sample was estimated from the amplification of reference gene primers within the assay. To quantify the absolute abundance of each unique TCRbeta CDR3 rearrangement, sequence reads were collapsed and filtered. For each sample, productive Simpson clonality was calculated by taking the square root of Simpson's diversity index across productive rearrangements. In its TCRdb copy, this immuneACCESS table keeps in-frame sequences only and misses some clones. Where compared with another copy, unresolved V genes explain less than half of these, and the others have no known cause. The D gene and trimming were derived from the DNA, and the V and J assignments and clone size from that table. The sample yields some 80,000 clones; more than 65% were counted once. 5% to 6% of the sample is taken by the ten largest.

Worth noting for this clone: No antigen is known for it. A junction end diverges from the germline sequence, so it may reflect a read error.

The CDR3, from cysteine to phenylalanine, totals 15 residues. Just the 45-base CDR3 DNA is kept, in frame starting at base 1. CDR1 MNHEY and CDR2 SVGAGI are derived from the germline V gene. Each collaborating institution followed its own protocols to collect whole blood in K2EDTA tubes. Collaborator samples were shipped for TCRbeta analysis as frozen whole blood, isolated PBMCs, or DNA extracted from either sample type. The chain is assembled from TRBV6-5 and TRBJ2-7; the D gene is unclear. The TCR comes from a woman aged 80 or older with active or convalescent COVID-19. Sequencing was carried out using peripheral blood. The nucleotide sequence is TGTGCCAGCAGTTACACCCCAGGAAGCTCCCACGAGCAGTACTTC. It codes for CASSYTPGSSHEQYF.